This T cell receptor (beta chain) was observed in a study of T cell clones after liver transplantation. Generated by immunoSEQ multiplex PCR, the TCRdb table keeps only in-frame clones and is missing some. This sample has 55,000 to 75,000 clones; approximately 70% occur once, and the top ten carry approximately 2.6%. Germline values: CDR1 SGHRS, CDR2 YFSETQ. CDR3 size: 16 residues. Between the trimmed V and J ends, which lost 2 bases and 3 bases, there was a span of 17 bases. General study results and limits: Small, mixed patient groups and varying post-transplant times limit these conclusions.

Of note for this clone: Its antigen is not identified.

This sequence joins TRBV5-1 and TRBJ2-5, with a possible D match to TRBD2 (6 bases). This material consisted of CD4+ T cells from blood, taken at the approximately 16-month timepoint. This TCR was recovered from a human patient who received a liver transplant. The graft donor may be the source of some T cells. This chain's CDR3 is CASSFGGFGGEETQYF. CDR3 DNA: TGCGCCAGCAGCTTCGGGGGTTTTGGTGGGGAAGAGACCCAGTACTTC.